The entry below gives a single T cell receptor beta chain sequence along with its context. This clone has a single count. Its antigen specificity is not known. Base qualities are missing; no much larger clone stands one base away. The entry originates in a study of graft-versus-host responses after intestinal transplantation (dated by TCRdb to about 2021). In the study overall: Multivisceral, liver-intestinal, or isolated intestinal transplants were received by the recipients. A peak of at least 4% donor T cells among recipient peripheral blood mononuclear cells was the definition used for donor T cell macrochimerism. Every recipient was given anti-thymocyte globulin induction, followed by approximately 3 years of maintenance tacrolimus and steroids. A cohort of some 24 intestinal transplant recipients, including one retransplant, was enrolled, and a few patients lacking pretransplant specimens were excluded. To identify alloreactive clones, pre-transplant mixed lymphocyte reaction products were sequenced and then compared with unstimulated pre-transplant donor and recipient T cells. After intestinal transplantation, graft-versus-host and host-versus-graft alloreactive T cell clones were followed in the graft, circulation and bone marrow using bulk TCR-beta CDR3 sequencing. Rather than going through the commercial service, samples from three later patients were sequenced in-house on an Illumina MiSeq and processed with MiXCR. Beyond this particular receptor, the publication reports: GvH clones were found in recipient bone marrow, and some of the GvH clones appeared earlier in ileal mucosa or blood, which is consistent with an intestinal mucosal origin. The relatively low number and heterogeneity of intestinal transplant patients limited the conclusions. In the allografts of patients with donor T cell macrochimerism, GvH to HvG T cell clonal ratios were high. Early after transplant, peak levels of circulating GvH clones were found to be associated with declines in HvG clones.

The method behind the library was the immunoSEQ multiplex PCR assay. High-throughput TCR-beta CDR3 sequencing of genomic DNA from most patients was performed by Adaptive Biotechnologies. On the authors' methods: Adaptive's ImmunoSEQ software supplied the TCR sequencing data for 15 to 20 patients, while MiXCR and VDJtools were used to process a few other patients. Because the origin of CDR3 nucleotide sequences shared between donor and recipient could not be assigned, those sequences were removed. Alloreactive clones required at least 2-fold expansion over unstimulated cells and minimum CFSE-low frequency of 0.002% (template counts) or 0.001% (read counts). Clones were considered mappable if detected in sequenced pre-transplant spleen, lymph node, or MLR CFSE-low populations of the donor or recipient. Cumulative frequency of alloreactive clones was calculated as a percentage of all sequences weighted by copy number. TCRdb holds this immuneACCESS table with in-frame rearrangements only. Some clones are missing; in checked studies, unresolved V genes explain under half, and the rest has no known cause. V and J calls plus clone size are reproduced from that table; the DNA served to infer D and trimming. The sample includes some 31,000 clones, with roughly 85% observed a single time. The top ten clones comprise 9.5% to 13% of the sample.

In the first month after transplant, blood samples were collected up to 4 times, and after that at least monthly when available. The TCR originated in a human patient who received an intestinal transplant, so some T cells may come from the graft donor. The sequenced sample was PBMCs, obtained about 420 days after intestinal transplantation.

The encoded CDR3 is CASSLTPGLALYEQYF. At the DNA level, the sequence is TGTGCCAGCAGTTTAACTCCGGGACTTGCGCTCTACGAGCAGTACTTC. The chain uses TRBV27 and TRBJ2-7; the D gene is perhaps TRBD2, from 6 matching bases. As encoded in the germline V gene (reference sequence), CDR1 is MNHEY while CDR2 is SMNVEV. Deletion took 2 bases off V and 3 bases off J, with a span of 17 bases between the germline ends. Spanning cysteine to phenylalanine, the CDR3 consists of 16 amino acids. The kept DNA is CDR3 alone, 48 bases in frame from the first base.